Sequencing of this T cell receptor beta chain was carried out in a study of blood T cell repertoires in COVID-19. Measured with immunoSEQ multiplex PCR; TCRdb has only the in-frame clones, and not every one. This table holds more than 150,000 clones, about 85% found once. Germline values: CDR1 KGHSY, CDR2 FQNENV. Trimming pared 2 bases from V and 0 bases from J, leaving 8 bases between. CDR3 length equals 15 residues. This TCR was recovered from a man between 65 and 79 years old with active or convalescent COVID-19. The J gene is TRBJ1-5, the V gene TRBV16; D unresolved. The sequencing input was peripheral blood. CDR3 sequence: CASSQGQNSNQPQHF. The CDR3 nucleotides read TGTGCCAGCAGCCAAGGGCAGAATAGCAATCAGCCCCAGCATTTT.